These 28 T cell receptor beta chains were all obtained from the same sample, sequenced in a study of a mutant IDH1 vaccine in newly diagnosed glioma. This table comes from immunoSEQ multiplex PCR, and its TCRdb copy is limited to in-frame clones, with some not included. The sample records over 45,000 clones, less than 80% being singletons. Time point reported: week 47, end of study. It was 300 ug of mutant IDH1 20-mer peptide that made up each vaccine dose, given with topical imiquimod. No antigen has been assigned to these receptors. Sample: PBMCs, taken from a glioma patient whose treatment included an IDH1 peptide vaccine. The receptors were sampled from a man aged 50 to 60 with glioma.

CDR3 in amino acids: CASSQAPGQGGGYTF. CDR3 nucleotide sequence: TGCGCCAGCAGCCAAGCACCGGGACAGGGGGGAGGCTACACCTTC. The V call is TRBV4-1, the J call TRBJ1-2, with TRBD1 matching over 11 bases. Trimming at V came to 1 base and at J to 8 bases, leaving 6 bases not matched to a gene. Germline CDR1 MGHRA, CDR2 YSYEKL. This CDR3 contains 15 residues.

This clone has a handful of counts. The chain employs TRBV15 and TRBJ2-1; tentatively, D is TRBD1 (6 bases). Germline V gene sequence: CDR1 LNHNV, CDR2 YYDKDF (reference sequence). Trimming left V 8 bases short and J 4 bases short, with 9 bases between. CDR3 length equals 12 residues. The CDR3 region is CATRQDYNEQFF. Here the CDR3 DNA reads TGTGCCACCCGACAGGATTACAATGAGCAGTTCTTC.

This chain links TRBV4-3 with TRBJ2-1; D is unresolved. Germline V lookup: CDR1 LGHNA, CDR2 YSLEER. V shed 4 bases and J shed 9 bases, with 13 bases lying between them. This CDR3 spans 13 amino acids. CDR3 in amino acids: CASSLEPGGEQFF. The CDR3 region has the DNA TGCGCCAGCAGCCTTGAACCCGGCGGTGAGCAGTTCTTC.

The chain couples TRBV5-6 to TRBJ2-7; TRBD1 matches at 9 bases. Germline assignment: CDR1 SGHDT and CDR2 YYEEEE. Germline trimming cut 2 bases from V and 3 bases from J; bases unmatched to any gene: 9. The CDR3 runs 16 residues. CDR3 region: CASSLEFRDRDYEQYF. DNA for the CDR3: TGTGCCAGCAGCTTAGAATTTCGGGACAGGGACTACGAGCAGTACTTC.

The CDR3 reads CASSQDGPISTGLNQPQHF. CDR3 nucleotides: TGCGCCAGCAGCCAAGATGGCCCCATCTCGACAGGGCTCAATCAGCCCCAGCATTTT. This chain joins TRBV4-1 and TRBJ1-5, with TRBD1 matching over 7 bases. Germline lookup yields CDR1 MGHRA and CDR2 YSYEKL. This CDR3 has 19 residues. The V gene end was trimmed by 0 bases and the J gene end by 3 bases; junction bases not matched to a gene: 14.

This clone was counted a single time. In DNA form, the CDR3 reads TGTGCCAGCAGCTTTGGCGGGGGACAGGGAGAGGTAGAGACCCAGTACTTC. Amino acids: CASSFGGGQGEVETQYF. The chain couples TRBV5-4 to TRBJ2-5; 9 bases map to TRBD1. The CDR3 consists of 17 residues. Germline trimming cut 2 bases from V and 4 bases from J; bases unmatched to any gene: 12. Per germline, CDR1 SGHNT and CDR2 YYREEE (reference sequence).

This clone was counted a few times. The chain employs TRBV28 and TRBJ2-6; 7 positions match TRBD1. V was pared by 6 bases and J by 2 bases, with 1 base of the junction left unmatched. CDR1 is MDHEN and CDR2 is SYDVKM in the germline V gene. This CDR3 has 14 amino acids. In nucleotides, the CDR3 is TGTGCCAGCAGCGGGACAGCTGGGGCCAACGTCCTGACTTTC. Its protein product is CASSGTAGANVLTF.

This clone was detected once. CDR3 in DNA: TGTGCCAGCAGTGCCCGGACAGGGAGCGGAAACACCATATATTTT. Translating gives CASSARTGSGNTIYF. The V and J genes are TRBV2 and TRBJ1-3; 8 bases agree with TRBD1. This CDR3 has 15 residues. Germline V gene sequence: CDR1 SNHLY, CDR2 FYNNEI. V shed 4 bases, J shed 4 bases, and the junction held 6 bases outside the gene matches.

This chain links TRBV6-5 with TRBJ1-5; a possible D gene is TRBD1 (5 bases). The CDR3 spans 13 residues. The germline CDR1 and CDR2 sequences are MNHEY and SVGAGI. Deletions cut 6 bases from V and 3 bases from J, with 9 bases between. The CDR3 region has the DNA TGTGCCAGCAGAAGGACAATCAATCAGCCCCAGCATTTT. This sequence encodes CASRRTINQPQHF.

The genes are TRBV5-4 and TRBJ1-5, with TRBD1 as a possible D gene (5 bases). V was cut by 0 bases and J by 3 bases, with 10 bases left in between. Germline values: CDR1 SGHNT, CDR2 YYREEE (reference sequence). The CDR3 contains 15 residues. The CDR3 loop is CASSLDQGPNQPQHF. The CDR3 coding sequence is TGTGCCAGCAGCTTGGATCAGGGTCCCAATCAGCCCCAGCATTTT. Full variable domain (rest looked up from reference TRBV5-4 and TRBJ1-5): ETGVTQSPTHLIKTRGQQVTLRCSSQSGHNTVSWYQQALGQGPQFIFQYYREEENGRGNFPPRFSGLQFPNYSSELNVNALELDDSALYLCASSLDQGPNQPQHFGDGTRLSIL.

V gene TRBV6-1 combines with J gene TRBJ1-1; tentative D call: TRBD1 (6 bases). The CDR3 loop spans 14 amino acids. Germline values: CDR1 MNHNS, CDR2 SASEGT. V shed 6 bases and J shed 1 base, with 12 bases lying between them. The CDR3 bases are TGTGCCAGCAGCGAACAGGGCGCGAACACTGAAGCTTTCTTT. Translation gives CASSEQGANTEAFF.

This sequence joins TRBV6-6 and TRBJ1-2, with D possibly TRBD1 on 6 matching bases. The CDR3 runs 14 residues. Deletions cut 7 bases from V and 4 bases from J, with 16 bases between. Germline values: CDR1 MNHNY, CDR2 SVGAGI (reference sequence). In nucleotides, the CDR3 is TGTGCCAGCATACAGACAGGCCAGACCTATGGCTACACCTTC. Translation gives CASIQTGQTYGYTF.

CDR3 DNA sequence: TGTGCCAGCTCACCATCCCCGGACTACGAGCAGTACTTC. Protein: CASSPSPDYEQYF. V usage is TRBV18 and J usage is TRBJ2-7, with D unresolved. Germline V gene sequence: CDR1 KGHSH, CDR2 LQKENI. V was pared by 2 bases and J by 3 bases, with 8 bases between. CDR3 length equals 13 residues.

The J gene is TRBJ1-1, the V gene TRBV27; no reliable D call. The CDR3 consists of 14 residues. Germline CDR1 reads MNHEY; CDR2 reads SMNVEV (reference sequence). Trimming shortened V by 4 bases and J by 1 base, and 10 bases separated the two germline ends. Written as DNA, the CDR3 is TGTGCCAGCAGTTCCGGACGGGAGAACACTGAAGCTTTCTTT. Its protein is CASSSGRENTEAFF.

The chain is built from TRBV9 and TRBJ2-2, with a weak D call TRBD2 (7 bases). This CDR3 spans 15 amino acids. Germline loops: CDR1 SGDLS, CDR2 YYNGEE. Deletions cut 4 bases from V and 7 bases from J, with 17 bases between. CDR3 sequence: CASSLAEGGIGELFF. CDR3 DNA sequence: TGTGCCAGCAGCCTCGCCGAGGGGGGGATCGGGGAGCTGTTTTTT.

Only a few counts were recorded for this clone. The V call is TRBV7-9, the J call TRBJ1-1; D not certain. Germline V gene sequence: CDR1 SEHNR, CDR2 FQNEAQ (reference sequence). The CDR3 consists of 11 residues. The V and J ends lost 0 bases and 7 bases respectively, with 3 bases between them. The CDR3 sequence: CASSLAIEAFF. In DNA form, the CDR3 reads TGTGCCAGCAGCTTAGCGATTGAAGCTTTCTTT.

The chain is built from TRBV30 and TRBJ2-5; the match to TRBD1 covers 8 bases. The CDR3 contains 13 residues. After removal of 3 bases from V and 5 bases from J, the junction contained 5 bases not matched to a gene. Germline V gene lookup returns CDR1 GTSNPN and CDR2 SVGIG (reference sequence). The CDR3 loop reads CAWRMGQVETQYF. CDR3 DNA: TGTGCCTGGAGAATGGGACAGGTGGAGACCCAGTACTTC.

The chain joins TRBV30 to TRBJ1-3; 8 bases line up with TRBD1. CDR1 and CDR2 (germline): GTSNPN, SVGIG (reference sequence). Losses at the gene ends were 2 bases for V and 3 bases for J; bases not matched to a gene: 3. This CDR3 region has 14 residues. CDR3 nucleotides: TGTGCCTGGAGTAAGACAGGGGTTGGAAACACCATATATTTT. Protein product: CAWSKTGVGNTIYF. The full variable domain, rest sourced from reference TRBV30 and TRBJ1-3, is SQTIHQWPATLVQPVGSPLSLECTVEGTSNPNLYWYRQAAGRGLQLLFYSVGIGQISSEVPQNLSASRPQDRQFILSSKKLLLSDSGFYLCAWSKTGVGNTIYFGEGSWLTVV.

By share of the sample, this clone is medium-sized. The chain employs TRBV27 and TRBJ2-7; D unresolved. The CDR3 contains 13 residues. Trimming cost V 2 bases and J 3 bases, with 8 bases left between them. Per germline, CDR1 MNHEY and CDR2 SMNVEV (reference sequence). The CDR3 nucleotides are TGTGCCAGCAGTTTACAGGACGGCTACGAGCAGTACTTC. It translates to CASSLQDGYEQYF.

V usage is TRBV7-8 and J usage is TRBJ2-7; D not certain. The CDR3 spans 13 residues. Germline values: CDR1 SGHVS, CDR2 FQNEAQ. The ends were cut back, 0 bases at V and 4 bases at J, with 7 bases in the middle. DNA for the CDR3: TGTGCCAGCAGCTTAGCGCTCCTATACGAGCAGTACTTC. This sequence encodes CASSLALLYEQYF.

V is TRBV9 and J is TRBJ1-1; unclear D gene. The CDR3 runs to 14 residues. Germline V lookup: CDR1 SGDLS, CDR2 YYNGEE. Trimming removed 4 bases from V and 6 bases from J, with 16 bases in between. This chain's CDR3 is CASSTRPTDSEAFF. CDR3 coding DNA: TGTGCCAGCAGCACGCGACCCACAGACTCTGAAGCTTTCTTT. Combining the CDR3 with reference TRBV9 and TRBJ1-1 gives the whole variable domain DSGVTQTPKHLITATGQRVTLRCSPRSGDLSVYWYQQSLDQGLQFLIQYYNGEERAKGNILERFSAQQFPDLHSELNLSSLELGDSALYFCASSTRPTDSEAFFGQGTRLTVV.

This clone occurred a few times. The chain has TRBV5-1 and TRBJ2-7, with D perhaps matching TRBD1 (6 bases). The CDR3 extends over 14 amino acids. V lost 5 bases and J lost 0, with 12 bases in between. CDR1 and CDR2 from the germline V gene are SGHRS and YFSETQ. The CDR3 loop is CASSRQESSYEQYF. CDR3 bases: TGCGCCAGCAGTAGACAGGAGAGCTCCTACGAGCAGTACTTC. The variable domain in full, with the rest retrieved from reference TRBV5-1 and TRBJ2-7, is KAGVTQTPRYLIKTRGQQVTLSCSPISGHRSVSWYQQTPGQGLQFLFEYFSETQRNKGNFPGRFSGRQFSNSRSEMNVSTLELGDSALYLCASSRQESSYEQYFGPGTRLTVT.

The chain uses TRBV4-1 and TRBJ2-1, with 7 bases matching TRBD2. The V gene's germline CDR1 is MGHRA and CDR2 YSYEKL. Trimming removed 5 bases from V and 6 bases from J; junction bases left unmatched: 4. The length of the CDR3 is 13 residues. The CDR3 nucleotides read TGCGCCAGCAGCGGGAGGGAGGGCAATGAGCAGTTCTTC. It yields the protein CASSGREGNEQFF.

The gene calls are TRBV2 and TRBJ2-7; D tentatively reads TRBD1 or TRBD2 (5 bases each). The CDR3 consists of 17 residues. Per germline, CDR1 SNHLY and CDR2 FYNNEI. V dropped 7 bases and J dropped 1 base, with 23 bases sitting between them. Here the CDR3 DNA reads TGTGCCAGCACTATACCCTCGGTCGGGGCTGTATCCTACGAGCAGTACTTC. Its protein is CASTIPSVGAVSYEQYF.

The V and J genes are TRBV2 and TRBJ1-1; D call uncertain. Germline lookup yields CDR1 SNHLY and CDR2 FYNNEI. Trimming left V 7 bases short and J 1 base short, with 13 bases between. This CDR3 spans 14 amino acids. The CDR3 region is CASTRGRENTEAFF. CDR3 coding DNA: TGTGCCAGCACTAGAGGACGGGAGAACACTGAAGCTTTCTTT. The whole variable domain, remainder taken from reference TRBV2 and TRBJ1-1, is EPEVTQTPSHQVTQMGQEVILRCVPISNHLYFYWYRQILGQKVEFLVSFYNNEISEKSEIFDDQFSVERPDGSNFTLKIRSTKLEDSAMYFCASTRGRENTEAFFGQGTRLTVV.

Only a few counts were recorded for this clone. CDR3 residues: CASSEASWATDIRAEAFF. In DNA form, the CDR3 reads TGTGCCAGCAGTGAGGCCTCTTGGGCGACGGACATTCGCGCTGAAGCTTTCTTT. The J gene is TRBJ1-1, the V gene TRBV2; possibly TRBD1 for D (5 bases). There are 18 residues in the CDR3. Germline V gene sequence: CDR1 SNHLY, CDR2 FYNNEI. Trimming took 3 bases from V and 6 from J, leaving 26 bases between them.

The V gene is TRBV10-3, the J gene TRBJ2-7, with D maybe TRBD2 (5 bases). Germline CDR1 and CDR2: ENHRY and SYGVKD. CDR3 length equals 14 residues. With 9 bases removed from V and 2 bases from J, the gap between germline ends came to 17 bases. The CDR3 bases are TGTGCCATAACGAAAGGGAACGGGGCCTACGAGCAGTACTTC. It yields the protein CAITKGNGAYEQYF.

The chain carries TRBV4-2 and TRBJ2-3; maybe TRBD1 (5 bases). V was clipped by 5 bases and J by 2 bases, with 17 bases between them. Germline V gene data show CDR1 as LGHNA and CDR2 as YNFKEQ. The CDR3 is 16 residues long. This CDR3 reads CASSYWTSLDTDTQYF. The CDR3, as DNA: TGTGCCAGCAGCTACTGGACATCCTTGGACACAGATACGCAGTATTTT.